One and the same sample provided the 30 T cell receptor beta chains below, sequenced in a study of technical replicates of blood from a few donors. Some clones are missing from TCRdb's copy, which holds only in-frame ones; the method was immunoSEQ multiplex PCR. Of fewer than 70,000 clones listed, 90% to 95% are singletons. The material sequenced was T cells isolated from PBMCs. These receptors were collected from a human donor in good health.

The chain is built from TRBV10-3 and TRBJ2-5, with D tentatively TRBD2 (6 bases). The CDR3 extends over 15 amino acids. The ends were cut back, 2 bases at V and 4 bases at J, with 14 bases in the middle. The V gene's germline CDR1 is ENHRY and CDR2 SYGVKD. For the CDR3, the DNA is TGTGCCATCAGTGAGGCCAGTCCCGGGGGAGAGACCCAGTACTTC. Its translation: CAISEASPGGETQYF.

The chain recombines TRBV11-3 with TRBJ2-7; possibly TRBD1 for D (6 bases). V was cut by 3 bases and J by 3 bases, with 18 bases left in between. Germline lookup yields CDR1 SGHNT and CDR2 YENEEA. The CDR3 runs to 16 residues. CDR3 bases: TGTGCCAGCAGCTTTACAGGGTCAAGCCGATACTACGAGCAGTACTTC. Protein sequence: CASSFTGSSRYYEQYF. The full variable domain, rest sourced from reference TRBV11-3 and TRBJ2-7, is EAGVVQSPRYKIIEKKQPVAFWCNPISGHNTLYWYLQNLGQGPELLIRYENEEAVDDSQLPKDRFSAERLKGVDSTLKIQPAELGDSAVYLCASSFTGSSRYYEQYFGPGTRLTVT.

The rearrangement joins TRBV6-5 to TRBJ2-3; D is perhaps TRBD2 (5 bases). The CDR3 loop spans 13 amino acids. Germline-derived CDR1 and CDR2 are MNHEY and SVGAGI. Trimming cost V 5 bases and J 6 bases, with 12 bases left between them. The CDR3 coding sequence is TGTGCCAGCAGTGACCCTAGCTTCGATACGCAGTATTTT. It encodes CASSDPSFDTQYF.

The V call is TRBV7-9, the J call TRBJ2-7; 7 nucleotides align to TRBD2. V lost 4 bases and J lost 0; bases outside the gene matches: 12. Germline CDR1 and CDR2: SEHNR and FQNEAQ (reference sequence). The length of the CDR3 is 17 residues. The CDR3 loop is CASSSPFSGSSSYEQYF. CDR3 bases: TGTGCCAGCAGCTCACCATTTAGCGGGTCTAGCTCCTACGAGCAGTACTTC.

The rearrangement joins TRBV28 to TRBJ2-7; D is perhaps TRBD2 (5 bases). The CDR3 sequence is 15 residues long. The germline V gene encodes CDR1 MDHEN and CDR2 SYDVKM. Trimming pared 7 bases from V and 2 bases from J, leaving 18 bases between. The CDR3 loop is CASTNKRGRPYEQYF. DNA for the CDR3: TGTGCCAGCACCAACAAACGGGGTAGACCCTACGAGCAGTACTTC.

The chain joins TRBV28 to TRBJ2-7, with 11 bases aligning to TRBD2. The CDR3 is 14 residues long. Germline trimming cut 5 bases from V and 4 bases from J; bases unmatched to any gene: 4. The germline V gene has CDR1 MDHEN and CDR2 SYDVKM. The CDR3, as DNA: TGTGCCAGCAGTCGACTAGCGGGGCCGTACGAGCAGTACTTC. It yields the protein CASSRLAGPYEQYF.

The chain is built from TRBV14 and TRBJ2-7; 14 bases match TRBD2. Germline V lookup: CDR1 SGHDN, CDR2 FVKESK. The junction had 4 bases not matched to a gene; V was cut back by 4 bases and J by 5 bases. This CDR3 contains 15 residues. The CDR3 spells CASSLLGLAGDEQYF. CDR3 in DNA: TGTGCCAGCAGCCTTCTGGGACTAGCGGGAGACGAGCAGTACTTC.

The chain couples TRBV5-1 to TRBJ2-3, with TRBD2 matching over 7 bases. Germline V gene sequence: CDR1 SGHRS, CDR2 YFSETQ. The junction had 11 bases not matched to a gene; V was cut back by 4 bases and J by 3 bases. The CDR3 consists of 16 residues. DNA of the CDR3: TGCGCCAGCAGCGAGCTTACTGGGGGGGGAACAGATACGCAGTATTTT. It codes for CASSELTGGGTDTQYF.

This sequence joins TRBV29-1 and TRBJ2-7; perhaps TRBD2 as D (7 bases). V shed 7 bases and J shed 3 bases, with 16 bases lying between them. The V gene's germline CDR1 is SQVTM and CDR2 ANQGSEA. The CDR3 has 13 amino acids. CDR3 DNA: TGCAGCGCGTCACTAGGGGGGGACTACGAGCAGTACTTC. Translated: CSASLGGDYEQYF.

The genes are TRBV11-3 and TRBJ2-2, with TRBD1 matching 7 bases. Germline trimming cut 4 bases from V and 6 bases from J; bases unmatched to any gene: 8. The germline V gene encodes CDR1 SGHNT and CDR2 YENEEA. The CDR3 totals 15 residues. CDR3 DNA: TGTGCCAGCAGCTCGCCAGGGGGTGCCGCCGGGGAGCTGTTTTTT. It specifies CASSSPGGAAGELFF.

The chain joins TRBV11-2 to TRBJ2-7; no firm D call. The CDR3 runs 14 residues. Germline values: CDR1 SGHAT, CDR2 FQNNGV. With 3 bases removed from V and 2 bases from J, the gap between germline ends came to 11 bases. CDR3 protein: CASSLDPGTYEQYF. CDR3 nucleotide sequence: TGTGCCAGCAGCTTGGATCCGGGTACCTACGAGCAGTACTTC.

The chain links TRBV9 to TRBJ2-3; 12 nucleotides line up with TRBD2. Germline-derived CDR1 and CDR2 are SGDLS and YYNGEE. Trimming removed 3 bases from V and 2 bases from J; junction bases left unmatched: 7. This CDR3 contains 17 residues. The CDR3 is CASSDRLAGAITDTQYF. Here the CDR3 DNA reads TGTGCCAGCAGCGATCGACTAGCGGGGGCTATCACAGATACGCAGTATTTT.

J is TRBJ2-5 and V is TRBV5-4; 12 positions match TRBD2. Germline trimming cut 4 bases from V and 2 bases from J; bases unmatched to any gene: 3. Germline CDR1 is SGHNT and CDR2 is YYREEE (reference sequence). The length of the CDR3 is 15 residues. CDR3 region: CASSLGLAGQETQYF. The DNA for the CDR3 is TGTGCCAGCAGCCTAGGACTAGCGGGGCAAGAGACCCAGTACTTC. The whole variable domain, remainder taken from reference TRBV5-4 and TRBJ2-5, is ETGVTQSPTHLIKTRGQQVTLRCSSQSGHNTVSWYQQALGQGPQFIFQYYREEENGRGNFPPRFSGLQFPNYSSELNVNALELDDSALYLCASSLGLAGQETQYFGPGTRLLVL.

This rearrangement joins TRBV5-1 to TRBJ2-7; TRBD2 matches 9 bases. The CDR3 consists of 14 residues. V lost 0 bases to trimming and J lost 12 bases; unmatched junction nucleotides: 10. Germline CDR1 reads SGHRS; CDR2 reads YFSETQ. The CDR3 DNA reads TGCGCCAGCAGCTTGGAAGCGACTAGCGGAATCCCGTACTTC. It yields the protein CASSLEATSGIPYF.

V is TRBV5-1 and J is TRBJ1-4, with D perhaps TRBD1 (5 bases). Germline V lookup: CDR1 SGHRS, CDR2 YFSETQ. This CDR3 region has 16 residues. V was pared by 0 bases and J by 7 bases, with 16 bases between. CDR3 in DNA: TGCGCCAGCAGCTTGGGAGTCCAGGGTCGAAGTGAAAAACTGTTTTTT. Translated: CASSLGVQGRSEKLFF.

The V and J genes are TRBV15 and TRBJ2-7; TRBD2 agrees at 10 bases. J was trimmed by 1 base and V by 0 bases; bases with no gene match: 15. The CDR3 has 20 amino acids. Germline values: CDR1 LNHNV, CDR2 YYDKDF (reference sequence). The CDR3, as DNA: TGTGCCACCAGCAGAGATCGCTGGGCTAGCGGGGGTATCGAGTCCTACGAGCAGTACTTC. As protein: CATSRDRWASGGIESYEQYF.

V is TRBV7-9 and J is TRBJ2-3; no clear D. With 5 bases removed from V and 1 base from J, the gap between germline ends came to 4 bases. From germline, CDR1 is SEHNR and CDR2 FQNEAQ (reference sequence). The CDR3 spans 12 residues. In DNA form, the CDR3 reads TGTGCCAGCAGCACAGGCACAGATACGCAGTATTTT. It specifies CASSTGTDTQYF.

In its sample, this clone was seen once. The chain combines TRBV5-6 with TRBJ1-6, with D perhaps matching TRBD1 (6 bases). V lost 1 base and J 7 bases, leaving 15 bases between the germline ends. In germline, CDR1 is SGHDT, CDR2 YYEEEE. This CDR3 is 16 amino acids long. The CDR3 is CASSLPGQPLNSPLHF. CDR3 coding DNA: TGTGCCAGCAGCTTGCCCGGACAGCCCCTAAATTCACCCCTCCACTTT.

The chain has TRBV6-6 and TRBJ2-1; 8 positions agree with TRBD1. Germline CDR1 MNHNY, CDR2 SVGAGI (reference sequence). This CDR3 region has 15 residues. V was pared by 5 bases and J by 9 bases, with 12 bases of the junction left unmatched. CDR3: CASSPDRGQFSEQFF. Here the CDR3 DNA reads TGTGCCAGCAGTCCCGACAGGGGCCAATTCAGTGAGCAGTTCTTC.

The genes are TRBV9 and TRBJ2-3, with D hard to call. The V end lost 0 bases, the J end lost 0 bases, and 8 bases lay between the germline ends. CDR3 length: 15 amino acids. CDR1 is SGDLS, CDR2 YYNGEE, per germline. The CDR3 protein is CASSVDSLSTDTQYF. CDR3 in DNA: TGTGCCAGCAGCGTAGATAGCCTCAGCACAGATACGCAGTATTTT.

CDR3 in DNA: TGTGCCAGCAGCGCGATGATTGACAGAAGGGGACTCTACGAGCAGTACTTC. This encodes CASSAMIDRRGLYEQYF. The chain joins TRBV13 to TRBJ2-7, with D possibly being TRBD2 (6 bases). Between the trimmed V and J ends, which lost 5 bases and 3 bases, there was a span of 23 bases. The CDR3 loop spans 17 amino acids. In germline, CDR1 is PRHDT, CDR2 FYEKMQ (reference sequence). The full variable domain, completed using reference TRBV13 and TRBJ2-7, is AAGVIQSPRHLIKEKRETATLKCYPIPRHDTVYWYQQGPGQDPQFLISFYEKMQSDKGSIPDRFSAQQFSDYHSELNMSSLELGDSALYFCASSAMIDRRGLYEQYFGPGTRLTVT.

The J gene is TRBJ2-3, the V gene TRBV10-1, with 7 positions matching TRBD2. The trim removed 7 bases at V and 3 bases at J, leaving 10 bases unmatched. This CDR3 spans 15 amino acids. CDR1 is WNHNN and CDR2 is SYGVQD in the germline V gene (reference sequence). CDR3: CASKIGGSTTDTQYF. The CDR3 nucleotides are TGCGCCAGCAAGATAGGCGGGAGCACAACAGATACGCAGTATTTT.

V usage is TRBV5-4 and J usage is TRBJ2-5; 9 nucleotides line up with TRBD1. CDR3 size: 15 residues. V was clipped by 0 bases and J by 4 bases; unmatched bases: 4. CDR1 is SGHNT, CDR2 YYREEE, per germline (reference sequence). CDR3: CASSLDRGHSETQYF. The CDR3 DNA follows: TGTGCCAGCAGCTTGGACAGGGGGCATTCAGAGACCCAGTACTTC.

The chain links TRBV6-5 to TRBJ1-2; D is unclear. The CDR3 runs to 14 residues. CDR1 is MNHEY and CDR2 is SVGAGI in the germline V gene. Between the trimmed V and J ends, which lost 2 bases and 4 bases, there was a span of 11 bases. The CDR3 coding sequence is TGTGCCAGCAGTTACAGACTCACGCCCTATGGCTACACCTTC. Its translation is CASSYRLTPYGYTF.

The V gene is TRBV6-5, the J gene TRBJ2-1; 12 bases align to TRBD2. CDR1 MNHEY and CDR2 SVGAGI come from the germline V gene. This CDR3 is built from 15 residues. Unmatched junction bases numbered 6, after V lost 4 bases and J lost 8 bases. The CDR3 DNA reads as TGTGCCAGCAGTTGGACTAGCGGGATGGTCGATGAGCAGTTCTTC. It is translated as CASSWTSGMVDEQFF.

This chain joins TRBV6-5 and TRBJ2-3; D not resolved. The CDR3 is 14 amino acids. V was shortened by 7 bases and J by 2 bases, with 13 bases between the two germline ends. Germline lookup yields CDR1 MNHEY and CDR2 SVGAGI. This CDR3 is CASKEKIHTDTQYF. The CDR3 DNA sequence: TGTGCCAGCAAAGAAAAGATACACACAGATACGCAGTATTTT.

V gene TRBV7-8 combines with J gene TRBJ1-2; unclear D gene. The V gene's germline CDR1 is SGHVS and CDR2 FQNEAQ. Trimming left V 7 bases short and J 0 bases short, with 15 bases between. There are 15 residues in the CDR3. The CDR3 loop reads CASTISLPANYGYTF. CDR3 sequence (DNA): TGTGCCAGCACGATATCCCTTCCGGCTAACTATGGCTACACCTTC.

V and J are TRBV10-1 and TRBJ2-5, with TRBD1 as a possible D gene (6 bases). CDR3 length: 14 amino acids. Trimming removed 1 base from V and 4 bases from J, with 10 bases in between. Germline-derived CDR1 and CDR2 are WNHNN and SYGVQD (reference sequence). CDR3 sequence: CASSELGTRETQYF. CDR3 DNA: TGCGCCAGCAGTGAGTTAGGGACAAGAGAGACCCAGTACTTC.

This sequence joins TRBV7-9 and TRBJ1-1, with TRBD1 matching 8 bases. Trimming at V came to 7 bases and at J to 2 bases, leaving 6 bases not matched to a gene. Germline V gene lookup returns CDR1 SEHNR and CDR2 FQNEAQ (reference sequence). This CDR3 is built from 14 residues. This CDR3 is CASILGQGNTEAFF. The CDR3 region has the DNA TGTGCCAGCATTCTTGGACAGGGTAACACTGAAGCTTTCTTT.

The rearrangement uses TRBV29-1 and TRBJ2-4; unclear D gene. Trimming took off 7 bases at V and 15 bases at J, with 19 bases between the two ends. The V gene's germline CDR1 is SQVTM and CDR2 ANQGSEA. The CDR3 runs 11 residues. The CDR3 loop reads CSADLTDRRYF. Here the CDR3 DNA reads TGCAGCGCCGATTTGACGGATAGGAGGTACTTC. Looking up the rest from reference TRBV29-1 and TRBJ2-4 gives the full variable domain: SAVISQKPSRDICQRGTSLTIQCQVDSQVTMMFWYRQQPGQSLTLIATANQGSEATYESGFVIDKFPISRPNLTFSTLTVSNMSPEDSSIYLCSADLTDRRYFGAGTRLSVL.